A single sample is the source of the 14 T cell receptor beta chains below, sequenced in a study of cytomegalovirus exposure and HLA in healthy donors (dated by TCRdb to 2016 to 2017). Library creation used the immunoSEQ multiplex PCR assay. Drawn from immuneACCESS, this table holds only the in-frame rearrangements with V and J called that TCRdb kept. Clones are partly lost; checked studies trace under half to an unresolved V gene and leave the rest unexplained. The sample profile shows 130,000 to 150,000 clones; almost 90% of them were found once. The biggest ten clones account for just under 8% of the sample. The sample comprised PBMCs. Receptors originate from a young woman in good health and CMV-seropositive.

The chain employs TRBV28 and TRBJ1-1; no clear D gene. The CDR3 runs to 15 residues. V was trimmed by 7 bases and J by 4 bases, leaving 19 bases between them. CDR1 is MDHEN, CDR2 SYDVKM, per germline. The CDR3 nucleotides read TGTGCCAGCAAGAGTTTTTCCCCCCCATCCACTGAAGCTTTCTTT. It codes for CASKSFSPPSTEAFF.

The CDR3: CASSYAGRNYEQYF. The CDR3 DNA is TGTGCCAGCAGTTACGCTGGGCGTAACTACGAGCAGTACTTC. The chain is built from TRBV6-5 and TRBJ2-7; no firm D call. CDR3 length equals 14 residues. V lost 2 bases, J lost 3 bases, and 11 bases lay in between. Germline V gene sequence: CDR1 MNHEY, CDR2 SVGAGI.

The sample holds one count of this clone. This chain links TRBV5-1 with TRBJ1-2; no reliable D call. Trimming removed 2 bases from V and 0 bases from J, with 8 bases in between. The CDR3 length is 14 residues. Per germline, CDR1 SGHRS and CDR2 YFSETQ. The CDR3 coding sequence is TGCGCCAGCAGCTTAGAGTCCCCTAACTATGGCTACACCTTC. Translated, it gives CASSLESPNYGYTF. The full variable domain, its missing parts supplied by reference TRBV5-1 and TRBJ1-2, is KAGVTQTPRYLIKTRGQQVTLSCSPISGHRSVSWYQQTPGQGLQFLFEYFSETQRNKGNFPGRFSGRQFSNSRSEMNVSTLELGDSALYLCASSLESPNYGYTFGSGTRLTVV.

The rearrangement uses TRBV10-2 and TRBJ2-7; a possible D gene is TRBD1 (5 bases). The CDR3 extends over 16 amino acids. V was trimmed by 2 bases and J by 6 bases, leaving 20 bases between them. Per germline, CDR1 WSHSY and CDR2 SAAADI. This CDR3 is CASSEKGVGSSREQYF. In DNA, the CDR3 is TGCGCCAGCAGTGAGAAAGGGGTAGGGTCGAGTCGCGAGCAGTACTTC.

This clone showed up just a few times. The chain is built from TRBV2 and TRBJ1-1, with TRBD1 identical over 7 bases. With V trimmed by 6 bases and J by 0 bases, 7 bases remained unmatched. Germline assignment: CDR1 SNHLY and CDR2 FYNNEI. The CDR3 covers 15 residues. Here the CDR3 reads CASRSGQVMNTEAFF. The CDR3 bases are TGTGCCAGCAGGTCTGGACAGGTCATGAACACTGAAGCTTTCTTT.

The CDR3 region has the DNA TGTGCCATCAGTGAAACCGGGGTTTCTCACACTGAAGCTTTCTTT. Translating it yields CAISETGVSHTEAFF. The chain recombines TRBV10-3 with TRBJ1-1; D not resolved. Germline assignment: CDR1 ENHRY and CDR2 SYGVKD. V shed 3 bases and J shed 3 bases, with 14 bases lying between them. The length of the CDR3 is 15 residues.

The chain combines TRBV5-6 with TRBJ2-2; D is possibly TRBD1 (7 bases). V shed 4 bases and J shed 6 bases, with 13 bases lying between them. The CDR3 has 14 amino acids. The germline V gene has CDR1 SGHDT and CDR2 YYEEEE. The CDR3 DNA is TGTGCCAGCAGCGTTGACAGGGAGGCCGGGGAGCTGTTTTTT. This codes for CASSVDREAGELFF.

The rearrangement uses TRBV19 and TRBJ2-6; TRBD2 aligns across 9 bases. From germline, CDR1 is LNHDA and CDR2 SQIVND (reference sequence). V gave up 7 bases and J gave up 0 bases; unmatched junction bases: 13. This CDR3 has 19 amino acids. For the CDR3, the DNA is TGTGCCAGTACCCCCCGGGGGCGGGAGGGCCCCTCTGGGGCCAACGTCCTGACTTTC. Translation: CASTPRGREGPSGANVLTF.

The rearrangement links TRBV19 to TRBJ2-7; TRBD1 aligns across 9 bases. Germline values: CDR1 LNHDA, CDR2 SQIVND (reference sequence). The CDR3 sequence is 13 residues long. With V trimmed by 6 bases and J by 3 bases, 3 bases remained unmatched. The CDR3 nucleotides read TGTGCCAGTAGCCCGACAGGGGGCTACGAGCAGTACTTC. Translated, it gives CASSPTGGYEQYF.

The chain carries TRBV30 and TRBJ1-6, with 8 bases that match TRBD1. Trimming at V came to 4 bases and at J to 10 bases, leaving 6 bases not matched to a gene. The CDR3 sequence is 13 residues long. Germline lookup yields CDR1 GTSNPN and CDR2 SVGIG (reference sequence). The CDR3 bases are TGTGCCTGGAAGGGGACAGGCCCATCACCCCTCCACTTT. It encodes CAWKGTGPSPLHF. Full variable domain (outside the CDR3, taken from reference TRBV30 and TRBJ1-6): SQTIHQWPATLVQPVGSPLSLECTVEGTSNPNLYWYRQAAGRGLQLLFYSVGIGQISSEVPQNLSASRPQDRQFILSSKKLLLSDSGFYLCAWKGTGPSPLHFGNGTRLTVT.

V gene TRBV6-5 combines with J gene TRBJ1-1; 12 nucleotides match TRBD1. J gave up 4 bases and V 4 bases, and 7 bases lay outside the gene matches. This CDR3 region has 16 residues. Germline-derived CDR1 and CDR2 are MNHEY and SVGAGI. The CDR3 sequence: CASSFPGQGAGTEAFF. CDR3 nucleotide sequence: TGTGCCAGCAGTTTTCCGGGACAGGGGGCGGGCACTGAAGCTTTCTTT.

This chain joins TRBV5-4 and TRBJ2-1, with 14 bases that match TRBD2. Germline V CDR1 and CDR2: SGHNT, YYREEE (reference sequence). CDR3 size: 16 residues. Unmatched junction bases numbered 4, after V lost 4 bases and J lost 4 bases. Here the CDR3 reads CASSPRTSGGYNEQFF. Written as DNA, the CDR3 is TGTGCCAGCAGCCCGAGGACTAGCGGGGGGTACAATGAGCAGTTCTTC.

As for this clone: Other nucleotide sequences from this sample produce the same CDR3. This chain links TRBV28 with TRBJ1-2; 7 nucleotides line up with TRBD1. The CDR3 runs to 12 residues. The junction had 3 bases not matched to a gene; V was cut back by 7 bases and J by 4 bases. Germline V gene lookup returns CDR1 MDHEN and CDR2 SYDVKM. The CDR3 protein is CASNQGGYGYTF. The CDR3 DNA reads TGTGCCAGCAATCAGGGGGGCTATGGCTACACCTTC.

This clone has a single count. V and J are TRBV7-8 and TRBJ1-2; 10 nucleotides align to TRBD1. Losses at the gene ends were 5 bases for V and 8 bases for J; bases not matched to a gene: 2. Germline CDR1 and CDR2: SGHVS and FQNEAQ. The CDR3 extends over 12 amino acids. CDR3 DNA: TGTGCCAGCAGCCCGACAGGGGGCGGCTACACCTTC. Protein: CASSPTGGGYTF.